The 31 T cell receptor beta chains presented below share a single source sample, sequenced in a study of CXCR3-negative and CXCR3-positive naive CD8 T cells. Study-level points and caveats: CXCR3-negative naive cells had less hydrophobic TRB CDR3s than did CXCR3-positive naive cells.

Their recognized antigens are unknown. It was by 5' RACE with UMI labels that the TRB cDNA libraries were prepared. After re-calling the 5' RACE reads, TCRdb lists one entry per CDR3 protein, DNA absent. The listing records about 120,000 distinct CDR3 sequences. Input material: naive CXCR3+ CD8+ T cells from blood. Subset described: CD45RO-CCR7+CD27+CD95- naive CD8+ T cells expressing CXCR3 (TNR3+). The receptor source for this set is a human donor in good health. Some clones in this sample may be carry-over from other donors' samples.

The chain employs TRBV10-3 and TRBJ1-1. The V gene's germline CDR1 is ENHRY and CDR2 SYGVKD. This CDR3 region has 13 residues. This chain's CDR3 is CAISESVGTEAFF.

The chain employs TRBV5-1 and TRBJ2-7; the TCRdb call, TRBD2, lacks DNA for checking. The CDR3 spans 15 residues. From germline, CDR1 is SGHRS and CDR2 YFSETQ. The CDR3 loop is CASSLVGTSAYEQYF.

This chain uses TRBV4-1 with TRBJ1-3. The CDR3 runs 13 residues. Germline CDR1 MGHRA, CDR2 YSYEKL. The CDR3 loop is CASSQDGGNTIYF.

The chain links TRBV7-9 to TRBJ2-2; TCRdb names TRBD1, which stays unverified in the absence of DNA. The germline gives CDR1 SEHNR, CDR2 FQNEAQ (reference sequence). The CDR3 length is 13 residues. CDR3 protein: CASSTPGTGELFF.

This chain links TRBV5-1 with TRBJ2-7; the D call from TCRdb, TRBD1, cannot be confirmed without DNA. In germline, CDR1 is SGHRS, CDR2 YFSETQ. CDR3 length: 14 amino acids. This chain's CDR3 is CASTWTPRRDEQYF.

CDR3: CAWSMSGGYEQYF. This sequence joins TRBV30 and TRBJ2-7; TCRdb lists TRBD2, though no DNA is available to test this call. The CDR3 runs to 13 residues. CDR1 and CDR2 from the germline V gene are GTSNPN and SVGIG (reference sequence).

This rearrangement joins TRBV9 to TRBJ1-2; there is no DNA to check the TCRdb D call of TRBD1. The CDR3 is 14 residues long. Germline V gene lookup returns CDR1 SGDLS and CDR2 YYNGEE. The CDR3 spells CASSVGGTHDGYTF.

This CDR3 reads CASRDRDRLGETQYF. J is TRBJ2-5 and V is TRBV6-5; TCRdb indicates TRBD1, and absent DNA this call remains unverified. The length of the CDR3 is 15 residues. Germline values: CDR1 MNHEY, CDR2 SVGAGI.

The chain is built from TRBV20-1 and TRBJ1-2; no DNA is available, so the TRBD1 call from TCRdb remains unchecked. Per germline, CDR1 DFQATT and CDR2 SNEGSKA (reference sequence). This CDR3 is 13 amino acids long. CDR3 region: CSASGAGSDGYTF.

This chain joins TRBV11-2 and TRBJ1-1. The CDR3 has 14 residues. Germline V gives CDR1 SGHAT, CDR2 FQNNGV. This CDR3 reads CASSADGLNTEAFF.

Here the CDR3 reads CASSLFDEDPNYGYTF. The chain links TRBV11-2 to TRBJ1-2. The V gene's germline CDR1 is SGHAT and CDR2 FQNNGV. CDR3 length: 16 amino acids.

The chain is built from TRBV18 and TRBJ2-1; TCRdb names TRBD2, which stays unverified in the absence of DNA. This CDR3 is built from 16 residues. CDR1 KGHSH and CDR2 LQKENI come from the germline V gene. The CDR3: CASSSPLGSSYNEQFF.

This rearrangement joins TRBV7-8 to TRBJ2-7; the D call from TCRdb, TRBD1, cannot be confirmed without DNA. CDR1 is SGHVS and CDR2 is FQNEAQ in the germline V gene. The CDR3 spans 15 residues. The CDR3 sequence is CASRPEGGFTYEQYF.

The chain uses TRBV29-1 and TRBJ2-7. The length of the CDR3 is 12 residues. Germline loops: CDR1 SQVTM, CDR2 ANQGSEA. CDR3 in amino acids: CSVEENIGEQYF.

The genes are TRBV12-3 or TRBV12-4 and TRBJ2-2; lacking DNA, the TRBD1 call made by TCRdb goes unchecked. The CDR3 has 15 residues. The CDR3 loop is CASTRTGTHTGELFF.

This chain joins TRBV12-3 or TRBV12-4 and TRBJ2-3; TCRdb indicates TRBD1, and absent DNA this call remains unverified. The CDR3 covers 15 residues. The CDR3 reads CASSLWAGAEDTQYF.

This chain links TRBV29-1 with TRBJ2-7; TCRdb's assignment of TRBD1 cannot be checked, as there is no DNA. This CDR3 contains 13 residues. Germline V gene sequence: CDR1 SQVTM, CDR2 ANQGSEA. This CDR3 reads CSVYETGGPEQYF.

The chain uses TRBV5-5 and TRBJ2-3; TCRdb outputs TRBD1, but without DNA this stays unchecked. Germline V lookup: CDR1 SGHKS, CDR2 YYEKEE (reference sequence). The CDR3 has 15 residues. CDR3 sequence reads: CASSSPGQGGDTQYF.

The chain couples TRBV28 to TRBJ2-7; TCRdb proposes TRBD2, but this gene call is untestable without DNA. The CDR3 is 14 residues long. Germline-derived CDR1 and CDR2 are MDHEN and SYDVKM. CDR3 residues: CASHQRETPYEQYF.

V is TRBV12-3 or TRBV12-4 and J is TRBJ2-4; with no DNA, the TCRdb D assignment of TRBD1 cannot be verified. The length of the CDR3 is 15 residues. This chain's CDR3 is CASSLWNRGLDIQYF.

J is TRBJ2-2 and V is TRBV20-1. Germline CDR1 reads DFQATT; CDR2 reads SNEGSKA (reference sequence). This CDR3 region has 14 residues. The CDR3 protein is CSAKGQSNTGELFF.

The rearrangement uses TRBV5-1 and TRBJ2-5; the D call from TCRdb, TRBD1, cannot be confirmed without DNA. CDR3 size: 14 residues. Germline assignment: CDR1 SGHRS and CDR2 YFSETQ. The CDR3 loop reads CASSLGAGVETQYF.

CDR3 loop: CASSVRGQGDREEFF. The chain uses TRBV6-1 and TRBJ2-1; TCRdb outputs TRBD1, but without DNA this stays unchecked. The CDR3 runs 15 residues. Germline CDR1 reads MNHNS; CDR2 reads SASEGT.

The chain's CDR3 is CSARPNQYNEQFF. V and J are TRBV20-1 and TRBJ2-1. CDR3 length equals 13 residues. Germline loops: CDR1 DFQATT, CDR2 SNEGSKA (reference sequence).

The chain recombines TRBV29-1 with TRBJ1-3; there is no DNA to check the TCRdb D call of TRBD1. Germline V gives CDR1 SQVTM, CDR2 ANQGSEA. This CDR3 contains 15 residues. CDR3 sequence reads: CSVEGDGGAGNTIYF.

The V and J genes are TRBV29-1 and TRBJ1-2; there is no DNA to check the TCRdb D call of TRBD1. The germline gives CDR1 SQVTM, CDR2 ANQGSEA. This CDR3 has 11 residues. The CDR3 protein is CSVKDRYGYTF.

The chain employs TRBV4-1 and TRBJ1-1. CDR3 length equals 14 residues. Germline CDR1 reads MGHRA; CDR2 reads YSYEKL. CDR3 residues: CASSQDIRANEAFF.

The chain is built from TRBV7-9 and TRBJ2-2; the TRBD2 assignment by TCRdb is unverifiable without DNA. Per the germline V gene, CDR1 is SEHNR and CDR2 is FQNEAQ (reference sequence). The CDR3 loop spans 15 amino acids. This CDR3 is CASSSRDSVAGELFF. Combining the CDR3 with reference TRBV7-9 and TRBJ2-2 gives the whole variable domain DTGVSQNPRHKITKRGQNVTFRCDPISEHNRLYWYRQTLGQGPEFLTYFQNEAQLEKSRLLSDRFSAERPKGSFSTLEIQRTEQGDSAMYLCASSSRDSVAGELFFGEGSRLTVL.

The J gene is TRBJ2-7, the V gene TRBV10-2. Germline V gene sequence: CDR1 WSHSY, CDR2 SAAADI. The CDR3 contains 12 residues. Here the CDR3 reads CASSLHPYEQYF.

The V and J genes are TRBV10-1 and TRBJ2-3; TCRdb's D gene call, TRBD2, goes unchecked for lack of DNA. Germline-derived CDR1 and CDR2 are WNHNN and SYGVQD (reference sequence). This CDR3 region has 18 residues. The CDR3 here is CASSESSGTSPSADTQYF.

This chain's CDR3 is CASVVRGLQETQYF. The gene calls are TRBV28 and TRBJ2-5; lacking DNA, the TRBD1 call made by TCRdb goes unchecked. From germline, CDR1 is MDHEN and CDR2 SYDVKM. The CDR3 runs to 14 residues.